This TCR beta chain was retrieved from a study of blood T cell repertoires in COVID-19. The wider study: Researchers got acute and convalescent COVID-19 samples from the United States, Italy and Spain. Sample material is recorded as cDNA or gDNA derived from T cells, B-cell-depleted T cells, or PBMCs.

CDR1 and CDR2 from the germline V gene are MNHNY and SVGAGI (reference sequence). The V and J ends lost 7 bases and 3 bases respectively, with 9 bases between them. This CDR3 spans 12 amino acids. Source study methods: Reference gene primers were amplified, and this amplification served to estimate nucleated cell counts. Method: immunoSEQ multiplex PCR; TCRdb's copy keeps in-frame clones and lacks some. The V and J calls and clone size are taken from that table; D and trimming were inferred from the DNA. This table has about 74,000 clones, approximately 80% appearing once. This receptor was taken from a human donor in a cohort sampled during active COVID-19. Input material: peripheral blood. This sequence joins TRBV6-6 and TRBJ2-5; TRBD2 might be the D (5 bases). This chain's CDR3 is CASKTGKETQYF. The CDR3 DNA reads as TGTGCCAGCAAAACCGGGAAAGAGACCCAGTACTTC.